This is a list of T cell receptor beta chains from one sample in a study of shared clonotypes between healthy human individuals. Clones were sequenced by immunoSEQ multiplex PCR, and TCRdb holds only the in-frame ones, with some missing. The sample contains fewer than 550,000 clones, 60% to 80% of which appear only once. Input material: PBMCs. The receptors were gathered from a woman aged 40 to 50 in good health. Some clones in this sample may be carry-over from other donors' samples. Each CDR3 is given with its conserved first and last residue. The order of the fields is CDR3 length, J gene, V gene, D gene, clone size, CDR3 protein, CDR3 DNA. D genes are given only for firm matches. Some rows have no size entry. The others give once, few or many, or a class for an expanded clone.

14,TRBJ2-3,TRBV6-5,NA,NA,CASSSSHFTDTQYF,TGTGCCAGCAGTTCTAGCCACTTCACAGATACGCAGTATTTT
16,TRBJ2-3,TRBV7-8,TRBD1,NA,CASSTADRGKADTQYF,TGTGCCAGCAGCACCGCGGACAGGGGAAAGGCAGATACGCAGTATTTT
16,TRBJ2-1,TRBV2,TRBD1,NA,CASSEVMGQGENEQFF,TGTGCCAGCAGTGAAGTTATGGGACAGGGGGAGAATGAGCAGTTCTTC
12,TRBJ2-7,TRBV18,NA,few,CASSPGRDEQYF,TGTGCCAGCTCCCCAGGGAGAGACGAGCAGTACTTC
15,TRBJ2-1,TRBV6-5,TRBD2,NA,CASSYGTSIDNEQFF,TGTGCCAGCAGTTACGGGACTAGCATCGACAATGAGCAGTTCTTC
15,TRBJ2-1,TRBV10-3,NA,few,CAISEGFLNGDEQFF,TGTGCCATCAGTGAGGGCTTCCTCAATGGAGATGAGCAGTTCTTC
13,TRBJ1-1,TRBV19,NA,NA,CASSFGRNTEAFF,TGTGCCAGTAGTTTTGGGCGGAACACTGAAGCTTTCTTT
15,TRBJ2-3,TRBV18,NA,NA,CASSPLATSTDTQYF,TGTGCCAGCAGCCCTCTGGCAACTAGCACAGATACGCAGTATTTT
15,TRBJ2-5,TRBV11-3,TRBD2,NA,CASSPTSGVVETQYF,TGTGCCAGCAGCCCCACTAGCGGGGTGGTTGAGACCCAGTACTTC
12,TRBJ1-5,TRBV29-1,TRBD1,few,CSVGQGSQPQHF,TGCAGCGTTGGACAGGGAAGTCAGCCCCAGCATTTT
15,TRBJ2-1,TRBV29-1,TRBD2,NA,CSVEDRGGRALGQFF,TGCAGCGTTGAAGATCGGGGCGGGAGGGCCCTCGGGCAGTTCTTC
15,TRBJ2-7,TRBV7-9,TRBD2,few,CASSPRTSGNYEQYF,TGTGCCAGCAGCCCTAGGACTAGCGGGAACTACGAGCAGTACTTC
14,TRBJ2-7,TRBV2,TRBD1,NA,CASRRDRVSYEQYF,TGTGCCAGCCGGCGGGACAGGGTCTCTTACGAGCAGTACTTC
16,TRBJ2-1,TRBV14,TRBD2,NA,CASSLFLAGAGDEQFF,TGTGCCAGCAGCCTTTTTTTAGCGGGAGCCGGCGATGAGCAGTTCTTC
13,TRBJ1-1,TRBV7-3,NA,once,CASSLTKGTEAFF,TGTGCCAGCAGCTTAACGAAGGGTACTGAAGCTTTCTTT
11,TRBJ1-4,TRBV21-1,NA,NA,CASNKKEKLFF,TGTGCCAGCAATAAGAAAGAAAAACTGTTTTTT
16,TRBJ2-2,TRBV7-9,NA,once,CASSPLKQGNTGELFF,TGTGCCAGCAGCCCACTGAAGCAGGGGAACACCGGGGAGCTGTTTTTT
17,TRBJ2-6,TRBV18,TRBD2,NA,CASSRGLAGSGANVLTF,TGTGCCAGCTCTCGGGGACTAGCGGGCTCTGGGGCCAACGTCCTGACTTTC
16,TRBJ2-7,TRBV11-2,TRBD2,NA,CASSLSGAGVPYEQYF,TGTGCCAGCAGCTTATCCGGGGCGGGAGTCCCCTACGAGCAGTACTTC
14,TRBJ2-3,TRBV15,NA,NA,CATSTNGGSDTQYF,TGTGCCACCAGCACAAACGGGGGTAGCGATACGCAGTATTTT
14,TRBJ2-3,TRBV11-2,TRBD1,NA,CASSLDRGTDTQYF,TGTGCCAGCAGCCTAGACAGGGGTACAGATACGCAGTATTTT
15,TRBJ2-7,TRBV28,TRBD2,NA,CASSFLAGRSHEQYF,TGTGCCAGCAGTTTTCTAGCGGGGAGGTCCCACGAGCAGTACTTC
14,TRBJ2-7,TRBV11-3,NA,NA,CASSPRGGSYEQYF,TGTGCCAGCAGCCCTAGGGGGGGCTCCTACGAGCAGTACTTC
17,TRBJ2-3,TRBV7-9,TRBD2,NA,CASSLWTSGVSTDTQYF,TGTGCCAGCAGCTTATGGACTAGCGGGGTTAGCACAGATACGCAGTATTTT
14,TRBJ2-7,TRBV19,TRBD2,NA,CASRPRSSGYEQYF,TGTGCCAGTAGGCCTAGGTCTAGCGGCTACGAGCAGTACTTC
16,TRBJ2-2,TRBV7-9,NA,NA,CASSLGWGQLPGELFF,TGTGCCAGCAGCCTAGGGTGGGGCCAACTACCCGGGGAGCTGTTTTTT
13,TRBJ2-5,TRBV2,NA,many,CASCWGGLQTQYF,TGTGCCAGCTGCTGGGGGGGCCTGCAGACCCAGTACTTC
15,TRBJ2-1,TRBV7-3,TRBD2,NA,CASSSLAGGYNEQFF,TGTGCCAGCAGCTCCTTAGCGGGAGGGTACAATGAGCAGTTCTTC
15,TRBJ1-4,TRBV27,NA,NA,CASSLGRARGEKLFF,TGTGCCAGCAGTTTAGGCCGGGCAAGGGGGGAAAAACTGTTTTTT
18,TRBJ2-1,TRBV11-2,TRBD2,NA,CASSQGLAGGSSYNEQFF,TGTGCCAGCAGCCAAGGACTAGCGGGGGGGAGCTCCTACAATGAGCAGTTCTTC
14,TRBJ1-2,TRBV11-2,NA,NA,CASSPPQELYGYTF,TGTGCCAGCAGCCCCCCCCAGGAGCTCTATGGCTACACCTTC
14,TRBJ2-3,TRBV9,NA,NA,CASAPDRSTDTQYF,TGTGCCAGCGCACCCGACAGGAGCACAGATACGCAGTATTTT
12,TRBJ1-5,TRBV6-1,NA,NA,CASSLGSQPQHF,TGTGCCAGCAGCCTGGGGAGTCAGCCCCAGCATTTT
11,TRBJ1-2,TRBV19,NA,once,CASRGASGYTF,TGTGCCAGTAGGGGGGCGTCGGGCTACACCTTC
15,TRBJ2-7,TRBV28,TRBD2,NA,CASSSGGTSGYEQYF,TGTGCCAGCAGTTCCGGGGGGACTAGCGGTTACGAGCAGTACTTC
13,TRBJ1-2,TRBV14,NA,NA,CASSRQGSYGYTF,TGTGCCAGCAGCCGACAAGGGTCCTATGGCTACACCTTC
15,TRBJ2-1,TRBV28,NA,NA,CASSLKGSSYNEQFF,TGTGCCAGCAGTTTGAAGGGGAGCTCCTACAATGAGCAGTTCTTC
16,TRBJ2-2,TRBV19,TRBD1,NA,CASSPGQGSATGELFF,TGTGCCAGTAGTCCCGGACAGGGGAGCGCCACCGGGGAGCTGTTTTTT
13,TRBJ2-2,TRBV5-4,NA,NA,CASSRGLFGELFF,TGCGCCAGCAGCCGGGGACTGTTCGGGGAGCTGTTTTTT
17,TRBJ2-2,TRBV7-8,TRBD1,NA,CASSSTPDRANTGELFF,TGTGCCAGCAGCTCCACCCCGGACAGGGCGAACACCGGGGAGCTGTTTTTT
18,TRBJ2-6,TRBV19,TRBD1,NA,CASSRTGESGSGANVLTF,TGTGCCAGTAGTAGGACAGGGGAGTCTGGATCTGGGGCCAACGTCCTGACTTTC
14,TRBJ2-3,TRBV5-1,NA,once,CASSLYSGTDTQYF,TGCGCCAGCAGCTTGTATTCGGGCACAGATACGCAGTATTTT
15,TRBJ2-2,TRBV9,NA,NA,CASSPRQGNTGELFF,TGTGCCAGCAGCCCTCGACAAGGGAACACCGGGGAGCTGTTTTTT
14,TRBJ2-5,TRBV5-6,TRBD1,NA,CASSRDRAWGTQYF,TGTGCCAGCAGCCGGGACAGGGCCTGGGGGACCCAGTACTTC
14,TRBJ2-5,TRBV19,NA,NA,CASSMVREKETQYF,TGTGCCAGTAGTATGGTCAGAGAAAAAGAGACCCAGTACTTC
16,TRBJ2-1,TRBV9,TRBD1,NA,CASSDTRDRGYNEQFF,TGTGCCAGCAGCGATACAAGGGACAGGGGGTACAATGAGCAGTTCTTC
15,TRBJ2-3,TRBV7-2,TRBD2,NA,CASSQTSFKGDTQYF,TGTGCCAGCAGCCAGACTAGCTTCAAGGGAGATACGCAGTATTTT
13,TRBJ2-7,TRBV5-1,NA,NA,CASSFDSSYEQYF,TGCGCCAGCAGCTTTGACAGTTCCTACGAGCAGTACTTC
13,TRBJ2-3,TRBV28,NA,few,CASSTTDRDTQYF,TGTGCCAGCAGCACGACAGACAGGGATACGCAGTATTTT
17,TRBJ2-6,TRBV5-5,NA,NA,CASSFTLQSSGANVLTF,TGTGCCAGCAGCTTCACTCTACAGTCTTCTGGGGCCAACGTCCTGACTTTC
16,TRBJ2-7,TRBV5-5,NA,NA,CASSFSENSVGYEQYF,TGTGCCAGCAGCTTTTCCGAAAATAGCGTCGGGTACGAGCAGTACTTC
13,TRBJ2-3,TRBV2,NA,NA,CASSELRADTQYF,TGTGCCAGCAGTGAATTAAGGGCAGATACGCAGTATTTT
14,TRBJ2-1,TRBV7-9,TRBD2,NA,CASTGTSPYNEQFF,TGTGCCAGCACAGGGACTAGCCCTTACAATGAGCAGTTCTTC